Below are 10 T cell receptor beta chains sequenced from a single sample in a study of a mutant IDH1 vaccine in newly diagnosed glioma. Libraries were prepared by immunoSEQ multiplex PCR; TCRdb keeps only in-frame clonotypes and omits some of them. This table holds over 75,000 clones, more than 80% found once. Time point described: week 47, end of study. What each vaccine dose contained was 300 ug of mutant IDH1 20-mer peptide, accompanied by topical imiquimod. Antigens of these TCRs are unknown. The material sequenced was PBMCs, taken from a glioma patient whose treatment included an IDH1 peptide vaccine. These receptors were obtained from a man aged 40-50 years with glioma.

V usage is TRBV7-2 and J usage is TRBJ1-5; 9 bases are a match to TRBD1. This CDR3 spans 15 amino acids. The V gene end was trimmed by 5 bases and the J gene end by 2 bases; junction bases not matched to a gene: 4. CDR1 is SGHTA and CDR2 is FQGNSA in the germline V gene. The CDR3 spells CASSRTGAGNQPQHF. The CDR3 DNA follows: TGTGCCAGCAGCCGGACAGGGGCGGGCAATCAGCCCCAGCATTTT. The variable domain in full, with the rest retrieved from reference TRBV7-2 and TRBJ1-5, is GAGVSQSPSNKVTEKGKDVELRCDPISGHTALYWYRQSLGQGLEFLIYFQGNSAPDKSGLPSDRFSAERTGGSVSTLTIQRTQQEDSAVYLCASSRTGAGNQPQHFGDGTRLSIL.

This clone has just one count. Here the CDR3 DNA reads TGCAGCGTTCGACCACGACTAGCGGAACAAGAGACCCAGTACTTC. It yields the protein CSVRPRLAEQETQYF. The chain combines TRBV29-1 with TRBJ2-5, with 9 bases that match TRBD2. V lost 5 bases and J lost 2; bases outside the gene matches: 9. The CDR3 is made up of 15 amino acids. The germline V gene has CDR1 SQVTM and CDR2 ANQGSEA.

This chain's CDR3 is CASSNRGTDTQYF. The DNA of the CDR3 is TGTGCCAGTAGTAATCGGGGCACAGATACGCAGTATTTT. This chain uses TRBV19 with TRBJ2-3, with unresolved D. The V gene lost 4 bases and the J gene lost 1 base, with 6 bases spanning the gap. Germline V gene sequence: CDR1 LNHDA, CDR2 SQIVND (reference sequence). The CDR3 totals 13 residues.

DNA for the CDR3: TGTGCCAGCTCACCCCTCGACGGGCGCCCCCTCCACTTT. Its translation is CASSPLDGRPLHF. This chain uses TRBV18 with TRBJ1-6, with D unclear. V gave up 3 bases and J gave up 13 bases, with 13 bases separating them. Looked up from germline, CDR1 is KGHSH and CDR2 is LQKENI. The CDR3 consists of 13 residues.

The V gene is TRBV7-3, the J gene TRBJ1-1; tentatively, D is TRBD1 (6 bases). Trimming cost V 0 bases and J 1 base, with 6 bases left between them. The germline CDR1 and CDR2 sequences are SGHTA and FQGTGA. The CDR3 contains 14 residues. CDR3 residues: CASSLTRGNTEAFF. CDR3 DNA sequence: TGTGCCAGCAGCTTAACCAGGGGGAACACTGAAGCTTTCTTT.

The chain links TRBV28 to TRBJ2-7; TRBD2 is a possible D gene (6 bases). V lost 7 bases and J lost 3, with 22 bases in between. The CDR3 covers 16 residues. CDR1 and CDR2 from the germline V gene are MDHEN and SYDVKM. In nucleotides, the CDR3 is TGTGCCAGCAACCCTAGGAGGGCTAGCGCCTACTACGAGCAGTACTTC. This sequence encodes CASNPRRASAYYEQYF. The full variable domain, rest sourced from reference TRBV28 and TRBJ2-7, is DVKVTQSSRYLVKRTGEKVFLECVQDMDHENMFWYRQDPGLGLRLIYFSYDVKMKEKGDIPEGYSVSREKKERFSLILESASTNQTSMYLCASNPRRASAYYEQYFGPGTRLTVT.

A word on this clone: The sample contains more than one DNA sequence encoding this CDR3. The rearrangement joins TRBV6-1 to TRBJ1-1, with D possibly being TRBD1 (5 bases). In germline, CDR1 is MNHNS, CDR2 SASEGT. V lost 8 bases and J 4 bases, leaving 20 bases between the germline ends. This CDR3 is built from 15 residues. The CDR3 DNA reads TGTGCCAGCGGCCTGCTTGTTAATGGGGGCACTGAAGCTTTCTTT. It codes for CASGLLVNGGTEAFF.

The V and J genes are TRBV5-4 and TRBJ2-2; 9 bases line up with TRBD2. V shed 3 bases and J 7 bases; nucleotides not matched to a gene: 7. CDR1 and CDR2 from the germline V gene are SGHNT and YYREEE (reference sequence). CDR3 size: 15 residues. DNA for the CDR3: TGTGCCAGCAGCTCCCGTAGCGGGAGTGGCGGGGAGCTGTTTTTT. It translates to CASSSRSGSGGELFF.

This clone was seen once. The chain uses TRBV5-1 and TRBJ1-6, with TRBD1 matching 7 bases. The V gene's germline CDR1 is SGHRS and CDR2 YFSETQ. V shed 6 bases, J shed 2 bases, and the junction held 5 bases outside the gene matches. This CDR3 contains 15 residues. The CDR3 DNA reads TGCGCCAGCACCTCCGACAGGGCCTATAATTCACCCCTCCACTTT. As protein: CASTSDRAYNSPLHF.

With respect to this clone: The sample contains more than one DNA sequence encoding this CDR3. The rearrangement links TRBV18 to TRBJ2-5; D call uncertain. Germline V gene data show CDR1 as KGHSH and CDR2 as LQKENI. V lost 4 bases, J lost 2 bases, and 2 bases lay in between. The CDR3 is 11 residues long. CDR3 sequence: CASSQQETQYF. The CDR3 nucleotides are TGTGCCAGCTCACAGCAAGAGACCCAGTACTTC.